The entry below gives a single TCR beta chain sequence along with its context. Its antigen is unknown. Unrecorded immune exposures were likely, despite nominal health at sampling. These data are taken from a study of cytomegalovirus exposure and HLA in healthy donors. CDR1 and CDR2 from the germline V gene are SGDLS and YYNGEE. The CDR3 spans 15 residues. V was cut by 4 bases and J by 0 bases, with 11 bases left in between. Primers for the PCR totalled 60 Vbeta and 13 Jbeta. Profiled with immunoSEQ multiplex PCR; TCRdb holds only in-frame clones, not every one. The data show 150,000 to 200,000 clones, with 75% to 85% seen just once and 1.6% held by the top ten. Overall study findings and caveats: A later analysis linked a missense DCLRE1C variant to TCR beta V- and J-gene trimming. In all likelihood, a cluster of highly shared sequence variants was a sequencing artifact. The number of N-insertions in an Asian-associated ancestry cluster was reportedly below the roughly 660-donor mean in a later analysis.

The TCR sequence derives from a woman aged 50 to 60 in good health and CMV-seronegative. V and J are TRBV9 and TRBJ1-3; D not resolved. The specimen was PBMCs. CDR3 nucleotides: TGTGCCAGCAGCCTTAGCGGGAACTCTGGAAACACCATATATTTT. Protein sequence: CASSLSGNSGNTIYF.